This T cell receptor (beta chain) was retrieved from a study of blood T cell repertoires in COVID-19. Study-wide context: PBMCs, B-cell-depleted T cells, or T cells were the source of the cDNA or gDNA that made up the material.

How the authors handled the data: Nucleated cell counts were estimated from reference gene primer amplification. TCRdb keeps only in-frame clones here, not all; method: immunoSEQ multiplex PCR. The D gene and trimming were derived from the DNA, and the V and J assignments and clone size from that table. The table lists about 260,000 clones, 70% to 90% of them singletons. This TCR was sampled from a man between 18 and 29 years old with active or convalescent COVID-19. Input material: peripheral blood.

The CDR3 loop reads CASSYSSREAFF. CDR3 nucleotides: TGTGCCAGCAGTTACAGTTCGAGGGAAGCTTTCTTT. The chain carries TRBV6-6 and TRBJ1-1; D is ambiguous. V was trimmed by 2 bases and J by 8 bases, leaving 9 bases between them. The CDR3 runs to 12 residues. Per germline, CDR1 MNHNY and CDR2 SVGAGI (reference sequence).